This T cell receptor beta chain was recovered during a study of blood T cell repertoires in COVID-19 (dated by TCRdb to about 2020). About the study as a whole: The collaborator samples originated in the United States, Italy and Spain and spanned the acute and convalescent phases of COVID-19. The prospective study material was composed of cDNA or gDNA derived from T cells, B-cell-depleted T cells, or PBMCs. The dataset comprised deeply sampled blood TCRbeta repertoires from subjects exposed to, actively infected with, or recovered from COVID-19. The repertoires were released in a freely available public database intended as a resource for research on the immune response to SARS-CoV-2. The samples were drawn from two sources: the first 160 participants of the ongoing ImmuneRACE study, and 1,200 or so subjects contributed by 6 global collaborators. Nearly every sample came with metadata listing a de-identified subject ID, COVID-19 status, age in years and sex. Where HLA class I and class II types were available, the types were taken from metadata supplied by the sample provider, not from assay-based typing.

TCRbeta CDR3 regions were amplified from genomic DNA by means of the immunoSEQ Assay, a bias-controlled multiplex PCR. The original methods were these. Nucleated cell counts per sample were estimated from amplification of reference gene primers within the assay. Sequence reads were collapsed and filtered to measure the absolute abundance of every unique TCRbeta CDR3 rearrangement. For each sample, productive Simpson clonality was calculated by taking the square root of Simpson's diversity index across productive rearrangements. TCRdb holds this immuneACCESS table with in-frame rearrangements only. Some clones are missing; in checked studies, unresolved V genes explain under half, and the rest has no known cause. V, J and clone size are taken as reported in that table, and D and trimming were inferred from the DNA itself. A total of approximately 90,000 clones appear in this sample, less than 90% of them only once. In total, the top ten clones hold about 1.2% of the sample.

Overall results and qualifications from the work: How much clinical and demographic metadata was included differed by source and by participant, and the metadata was provided uncurated.

From a lookup of the germline V gene, CDR1 and CDR2 are MDHEN and SYDVKM. The CDR3 has 15 amino acids, counting the end cysteine and phenylalanine. Solely the CDR3 DNA is kept, with 45 bases framed from the first base. Trimming removed 2 bases from V and 6 bases from J; the gene matches leave 4 bases unexplained. Details on this clone: Its antigen is still unknown. Base qualities are not provided; no much larger clone lies one nucleotide away.

The collaborating institutions used their own protocols to collect whole blood in K2EDTA tubes. For TCRbeta analysis, collaborators shipped samples in one of three forms: frozen whole blood, isolated PBMCs, or DNA extracted from either of those sample types. The sequenced material came from peripheral blood. The clonotype originates from a man at least 80 years old with active or convalescent COVID-19. The rearrangement joined TRBV28 to TRBJ2-7; 13 central bases correspond to TRBD2. The CDR3 sequence is CASSLGTSGRGEQYF. The nucleotide sequence reads TGTGCCAGCAGTTTAGGTACTAGCGGGAGGGGCGAGCAGTACTTC.